The T cell receptor beta chain described here comes from a study of Tregs in tolerant kidney transplant recipients. Sequencing used immunoSEQ multiplex PCR; TCRdb keeps in-frame clones, though not all of them. The table lists 25,000 to 35,000 clones. The nonmyeloablative bone marrow transplants came from related graft donors, with transient mixed chimerism. As regards this clone: The read ends 3 residues shy of where the CDR3 ends; the end is completed using the germline J gene.

The CDR3 is 15 amino acids. Germline CDR1 and CDR2: MNHNS and SASEGT. With V trimmed by 4 bases and J by 1 base, 4 bases remained unmatched. This TCR came from a human patient who received a combined kidney and bone marrow transplant. Some T cells here may be from the graft donor. This chain links TRBV6-1 with TRBJ1-2, with TRBD1 matching over 9 bases. Sample: CD4+ T cells from blood (PBMCs), taken 24 months after the transplant. The covered CDR3 bases are TGTGCCAGCAGTGTCCGACAGGGGGGTAACTATGGC. Translation gives CASSVRQGGNYG. The complete CDR3 reads CASSVRQGGNYGYTF.